A single sample gave rise to the 17 T cell receptor beta chains below, sequenced in a study of shared clonotypes between healthy human individuals. Using immunoSEQ multiplex PCR, the repertoire was profiled, and TCRdb retains in-frame clones only, with some absent. The repertoire holds a few hundred thousand clones, with 77% as singletons. Specimen: PBMCs. The receptors come from a woman in her thirties or forties in good health. Some clones in this sample may be carry-over from other donors' samples.

In regard to this clone: The same CDR3 is also encoded by other DNA sequences in this sample. The chain couples TRBV28 to TRBJ1-5; no firm D call. Looked up from germline, CDR1 is MDHEN and CDR2 is SYDVKM. The CDR3 consists of 13 residues. V gave up 3 bases and J gave up 6 bases, with 9 bases separating them. Here the CDR3 reads CASSLVFGQPQHF. In nucleotides, the CDR3 is TGTGCCAGCAGTTTGGTGTTCGGTCAGCCCCAGCATTTT.

This clone has just one count. Additional DNA sequences in this sample encode the identical CDR3. V is TRBV28 and J is TRBJ2-5; TRBD1 agrees at 7 bases. The germline V gene has CDR1 MDHEN and CDR2 SYDVKM. The V gene end was trimmed by 3 bases and the J gene end by 2 bases; junction bases not matched to a gene: 0. This CDR3 comprises 13 residues. The CDR3 nucleotides read TGTGCCAGCAGTTTGGGACAGCAAGAGACCCAGTACTTC. Translating it yields CASSLGQQETQYF.

The J gene is TRBJ2-2, the V gene TRBV5-1; 8 bases are a match to TRBD2. The J segment lost 3 bases and the V segment lost 4 bases, leaving 8 bases of the junction unmatched. From germline, CDR1 is SGHRS and CDR2 YFSETQ. The CDR3 consists of 16 residues. CDR3 amino acids: CASSPRPGLDTGELFF. The CDR3 DNA follows: TGCGCCAGCAGCCCCCGACCGGGACTAGACACCGGGGAGCTGTTTTTT.

This clone has only one observation. The chain uses TRBV29-1 and TRBJ2-1; D remains unclear. The germline V gene encodes CDR1 SQVTM and CDR2 ANQGSEA. Trimming took off 3 bases at V and 5 bases at J, with 11 bases between the two ends. The CDR3 extends over 13 amino acids. The CDR3 spells CSVDVYRDNEQFF. For the CDR3, the DNA is TGCAGCGTTGACGTTTACCGTGACAATGAGCAGTTCTTC.

A note on this clone: The CDR3 carries no conserved terminal phenylalanine or tryptophan, so it likely arises from a read error. Additional DNA sequences in this sample encode the identical CDR3. The CDR3 region is CASSFLRYSPYEQYS. CDR3 DNA: TGTGCTAGCAGTTTCCTCCGCTACTCACCCTACGAGCAGTACTCC. This chain uses TRBV7-8 with TRBJ2-7; D call uncertain. The length of the CDR3 is 15 residues. Per the germline V gene, CDR1 is SGHVS and CDR2 is FQNEAQ.

This clone has only a few counts. This chain connects TRBV4-3 to TRBJ1-2, with TRBD1 as a possible D gene (6 bases). The CDR3 extends over 15 amino acids. V was shortened by 3 bases and J by 3 bases, with 14 bases between the two germline ends. In germline, CDR1 is LGHNA, CDR2 YSLEER. The DNA for the CDR3 is TGCGCCAGCAGCCAGGAGGACAGATCCCACTATGGCTACACCTTC. Amino acid sequence: CASSQEDRSHYGYTF.

The chain couples TRBV7-2 to TRBJ2-7, with D possibly TRBD1 on 6 matching bases. CDR1 SGHTA and CDR2 FQGNSA come from the germline V gene. V lost 5 bases and J lost 3, with 14 bases in between. The CDR3 runs to 14 residues. CDR3 sequence reads: CASSRRRTVYEQYF. DNA of the CDR3: TGTGCCAGCAGCCGCCGCCGGACAGTCTACGAGCAGTACTTC.

The rearrangement joins TRBV5-4 to TRBJ2-7; 7 positions match TRBD2. From germline, CDR1 is SGHNT and CDR2 YYREEE (reference sequence). The CDR3 covers 14 residues. The J segment lost 7 bases and the V segment lost 0 bases, leaving 7 bases of the junction unmatched. The CDR3 here is CASSLDGGSGEQYF. CDR3 nucleotide sequence: TGTGCCAGCAGCTTGGACGGGGGGTCGGGTGAGCAGTACTTC.

The rearrangement links TRBV5-1 to TRBJ2-7, with 7 nucleotides matching TRBD2. CDR1 and CDR2 (germline): SGHRS, YFSETQ. The CDR3 sequence is 16 residues long. Losses at the gene ends were 4 bases for V and 4 bases for J; bases not matched to a gene: 14. DNA of the CDR3: TGCGCCAGCAGCCCCTCCCTGGGGCGGGAGTTATACGAGCAGTACTTC. This codes for CASSPSLGRELYEQYF.

The chain carries TRBV4-3 and TRBJ1-6; D is ambiguous. V was cut by 3 bases and J by 7 bases, with 7 bases left in between. This CDR3 contains 13 residues. The V gene's germline CDR1 is LGHNA and CDR2 YSLEER. CDR3 region: CASSHPGNSPLHF. As DNA, the CDR3 is TGCGCCAGCAGCCACCCGGGGAATTCACCCCTCCACTTT.

The V and J genes are TRBV4-3 and TRBJ2-5; 7 bases map to TRBD2. Germline loops: CDR1 LGHNA, CDR2 YSLEER. V shed 1 base, J shed 5 bases, and the junction held 16 bases outside the gene matches. The CDR3 loop spans 18 amino acids. CDR3 nucleotides: TGCGCCAGCAGCCAAGTTCGGAGCGGGGCTCCAGAGGGGGAGACCCAGTACTTC. Its translation is CASSQVRSGAPEGETQYF.

CDR3 in amino acids: CASRGVDFQPQHF. The CDR3 region has the DNA TGTGCCAGCCGCGGAGTCGACTTTCAGCCCCAGCATTTT. This chain connects TRBV6-1 to TRBJ1-5; D is undetermined. With 8 bases removed from V and 6 bases from J, the gap between germline ends came to 14 bases. The V gene's germline CDR1 is MNHNS and CDR2 SASEGT. This CDR3 has 13 residues.

The rearrangement links TRBV5-1 to TRBJ2-2; possible D gene TRBD2, 5 bases. This CDR3 is 13 amino acids long. The germline gives CDR1 SGHRS, CDR2 YFSETQ. Between the trimmed V and J ends, which lost 5 bases and 3 bases, there was a span of 8 bases. CDR3 amino acids: CASRHGDTGELFF. CDR3 DNA sequence: TGCGCCAGCAGGCACGGGGACACCGGGGAGCTGTTTTTT.

The chain combines TRBV20-1 with TRBJ1-1; D unresolved. The V gene's germline CDR1 is DFQATT and CDR2 SNEGSKA (reference sequence). V was shortened by 4 bases and J by 9 bases, with 12 bases between the two germline ends. The length of the CDR3 is 11 residues. The DNA of the CDR3 is TGCAGTGCTAAAGGGAGCACCCAAGCTTTCTTT. Translating gives CSAKGSTQAFF.

The chain links TRBV9 to TRBJ2-7, with 8 bases matching TRBD2. Unmatched junction bases numbered 1, after V lost 0 bases and J lost 2 bases. The CDR3 covers 14 residues. Germline CDR1 SGDLS, CDR2 YYNGEE. The CDR3 is CASSVDSGAYEQYF. The CDR3 coding sequence is TGTGCCAGCAGCGTAGATAGCGGGGCCTACGAGCAGTACTTC.

This clone was seen more than once but under ten times. The chain is built from TRBV7-9 and TRBJ2-2; 9 bases match TRBD1. J lost 6 bases, V lost 7 bases, and 9 bases had no gene match. The CDR3 is 15 amino acids. Germline CDR1 SEHNR, CDR2 FQNEAQ (reference sequence). The CDR3 coding sequence is TGTGCCAGCACCTCCGGGACAGGGATGGCCGGGGAGCTGTTTTTT. Its protein is CASTSGTGMAGELFF.

This chain uses TRBV5-1 with TRBJ2-1; 8 bases map to TRBD2. Trimming at V came to 0 bases and at J to 7 bases, leaving 3 bases not matched to a gene. Germline assignment: CDR1 SGHRS and CDR2 YFSETQ. This CDR3 is built from 14 residues. The DNA for the CDR3 is TGCGCCAGCAGCTTGGTGGCTAGCGGGAATGAGCAGTTCTTC. The encoded protein is CASSLVASGNEQFF.